The clone carrying this T cell receptor (beta chain) was seen at least ten times. Its target is unknown. CDR1 is MGHRA and CDR2 is YSYEKL in the germline V gene. Deletions cut 1 base from V and 1 base from J, with 7 bases between. This CDR3 has 14 amino acids. This specimen belongs to a study of early T cells in non-severe SARS-CoV-2 infection. Across the study: Sequencing was performed on bulk RNA from unsorted whole blood, leaving chains unpaired. Study-level results: In VDJdb matching, anti-spike CD8 responses were favored while private and CD4 specificities went missing.

A single record per CDR3 protein comes from TCRdb applying MiXCR to the 5' RACE reads. This sample yields 25,000 to 30,000 distinct CDR3 sequences, of which over 4.5% are seen a single time; around 4.3% belongs to the top ten. The chain employs TRBV4-1 and TRBJ1-1; D is possibly TRBD1 (5 bases). The source is an adult who was a healthcare worker with PCR-confirmed SARS-CoV-2 infection or an uninfected control (not recorded which). Sequenced sample: whole blood. The CDR3 loop reads CASSQGTTNTEAFF. CDR3 nucleotide sequence: TGCGCCAGCAGCCAAGGGACAACGAACACTGAAGCTTTCTTT.